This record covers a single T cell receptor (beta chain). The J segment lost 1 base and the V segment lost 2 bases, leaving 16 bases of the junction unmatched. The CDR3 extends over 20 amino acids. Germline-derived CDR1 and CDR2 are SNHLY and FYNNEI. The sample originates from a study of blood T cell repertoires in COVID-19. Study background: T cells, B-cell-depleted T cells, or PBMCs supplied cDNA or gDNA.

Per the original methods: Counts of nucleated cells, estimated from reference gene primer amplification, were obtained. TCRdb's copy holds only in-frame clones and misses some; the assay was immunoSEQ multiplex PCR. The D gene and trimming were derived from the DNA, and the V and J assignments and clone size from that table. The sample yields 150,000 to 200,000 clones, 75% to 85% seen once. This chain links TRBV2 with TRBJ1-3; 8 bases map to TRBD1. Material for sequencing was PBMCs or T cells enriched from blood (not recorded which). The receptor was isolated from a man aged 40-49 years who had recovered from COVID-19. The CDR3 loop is CASSESWTGIRKKSGNTIYF. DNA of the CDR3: TGTGCCAGCAGTGAATCTTGGACAGGGATTCGTAAAAAGTCTGGAAACACCATATATTTT.